The next 19 T cell receptor beta chains were all read from a single sample in a study of blood T cell repertoires in COVID-19. The table came from immunoSEQ multiplex PCR; TCRdb's copy has only in-frame clones and leaves some out. Found here are roughly 140,000 clones, 84% of them singletons; the top ten hold about 38%. Sequenced input: peripheral blood. The receptors come from a human donor in a cohort sampled during active COVID-19.

The V gene is TRBV5-1, the J gene TRBJ2-2, with TRBD1 as a possible D gene (6 bases). Germline loops: CDR1 SGHRS, CDR2 YFSETQ. The CDR3 has 17 residues. Trimming took off 0 bases at V and 1 base at J, with 13 bases between the two ends. Written as DNA, the CDR3 is TGCGCCAGCAGCTTGGGGATACTGACAGGGAACACCGGGGAGCTGTTTTTT. Protein product: CASSLGILTGNTGELFF.

The rearrangement uses TRBV19 and TRBJ2-2, with D possibly TRBD1 on 5 matching bases. Germline V lookup: CDR1 LNHDA, CDR2 SQIVND (reference sequence). V lost 1 base and J 3 bases, leaving 12 bases between the germline ends. There are 16 residues in the CDR3. The CDR3 here is CASSIVGRVDTGELFF. Written as DNA, the CDR3 is TGTGCCAGTAGTATAGTGGGCAGGGTGGACACCGGGGAGCTGTTTTTT.

The CDR3 here is CACGRDRRSQETQYF. The CDR3 DNA reads TGTGCCTGCGGCCGGGACAGGAGAAGCCAAGAGACCCAGTACTTC. This chain links TRBV6-6 with TRBJ2-5; 8 bases map to TRBD1. The CDR3 spans 15 residues. V was pared by 11 bases and J by 1 base, with 12 bases of the junction left unmatched. The germline V gene encodes CDR1 MNHNY and CDR2 SVGAGI (reference sequence).

The chain is built from TRBV7-8 and TRBJ1-1; no firm D call. The CDR3 covers 12 residues. CDR1 and CDR2 (germline): SGHVS, FQNEAQ. Trimming cost V 3 bases and J 2 bases, with 4 bases left between them. The CDR3 DNA reads as TGTGCCAGCAGCTTCACAAACACTGAAGCTTTCTTT. It yields the protein CASSFTNTEAFF.

In this sample, this clone turned up once. The J gene is TRBJ2-7, the V gene TRBV7-2; 10 bases match TRBD2. Germline CDR1 and CDR2: SGHTA and FQGNSA. This CDR3 has 15 residues. V was pared by 2 bases and J by 3 bases, with 4 bases of the junction left unmatched. The DNA for the CDR3 is TGTGCCAGCAGCTTAAGTAGCGGGGGGCACTACGAGCAGTACTTC. This sequence encodes CASSLSSGGHYEQYF. Full variable domain (missing parts from reference TRBV7-2 and TRBJ2-7): GAGVSQSPSNKVTEKGKDVELRCDPISGHTALYWYRQSLGQGLEFLIYFQGNSAPDKSGLPSDRFSAERTGGSVSTLTIQRTQQEDSAVYLCASSLSSGGHYEQYFGPGTRLTVT.

The V gene is TRBV19, the J gene TRBJ1-5; D is unclear. The germline gives CDR1 LNHDA, CDR2 SQIVND (reference sequence). Between the trimmed V and J ends, which lost 3 bases and 2 bases, there was a span of 8 bases. The CDR3 runs to 14 residues. CDR3 in DNA: TGTGCCAGTAGTATTCCCCGGGGCAATCAGCCCCAGCATTTT. It codes for CASSIPRGNQPQHF. The variable domain in full, completed from reference TRBV19 and TRBJ1-5, reads DGGITQSPKYLFRKEGQNVTLSCEQNLNHDAMYWYRQDPGQGLRLIYYSQIVNDFQKGDIAEGYSVSREKKESFPLTVTSAQKNPTAFYLCASSIPRGNQPQHFGDGTRLSIL.

This chain links TRBV10-3 with TRBJ1-2; D ambiguous. CDR3 length: 13 residues. CDR1 and CDR2 from the germline V gene are ENHRY and SYGVKD. The germline V and J ends were trimmed by 4 bases and 8 bases, with 14 bases remaining between them. The CDR3 bases are TGTGCCATCAGTGTTGGAGCTTTTGAAGGCTACACCTTC. This codes for CAISVGAFEGYTF.

This clone has just one count. The chain links TRBV4-3 to TRBJ1-4; 9 nucleotides align to TRBD1. This CDR3 has 16 amino acids. The J segment lost 8 bases and the V segment lost 2 bases, leaving 9 bases of the junction unmatched. Germline lookup yields CDR1 LGHNA and CDR2 YSLEER. In nucleotides, the CDR3 is TGCGCCAGCAGCCAATACTGGGGGACAGGGCACGAAAAACTGTTTTTT. Its protein is CASSQYWGTGHEKLFF.

V gene TRBV5-8 combines with J gene TRBJ1-2; TRBD1 is a possible D gene (6 bases). The germline gives CDR1 SGHTS, CDR2 YDEGEE. The V and J ends lost 0 bases and 4 bases respectively, with 22 bases between them. The CDR3 runs to 18 residues. For the CDR3, the DNA is TGTGCCAGCAGCTTGGACTATCACAGGGAAAATTTCGCCTATGGCTACACCTTC. This translates into CASSLDYHRENFAYGYTF.

This chain connects TRBV6-5 to TRBJ1-6; tentative D call: TRBD1 (6 bases). Germline-derived CDR1 and CDR2 are MNHEY and SVGAGI. The V end lost 3 bases, the J end lost 7 bases, and 10 bases lay between the germline ends. The CDR3 covers 14 residues. CDR3 sequence (DNA): TGTGCCAGCAGTTATGGACAGCAAAATTCACCCCTCCACTTT. Its protein product is CASSYGQQNSPLHF.

V is TRBV5-1 and J is TRBJ2-3; TRBD2 might be the D (6 bases). CDR3 length equals 15 residues. Germline CDR1 SGHRS, CDR2 YFSETQ. Trimming left V 0 bases short and J 8 bases short, with 16 bases between. The CDR3, as DNA: TGCGCCAGCAGCTTGGCGGGGGACCGCGGAGGTACGCAGTATTTT. Amino acids: CASSLAGDRGGTQYF.

This chain joins TRBV7-2 and TRBJ2-2, with a tentative D call TRBD1 (5 bases). Germline V gene data show CDR1 as SGHTA and CDR2 as FQGNSA. The CDR3 runs to 14 residues. Trimming removed 5 bases from V and 4 bases from J, with 11 bases in between. The CDR3 nucleotides are TGTGCCAGCAGCCCCCAGGGTGGCACCGGGGAGCTGTTTTTT. Translation gives CASSPQGGTGELFF.

The chain combines TRBV2 with TRBJ2-5, with TRBD2 as a possible D gene (5 bases). The V end lost 9 bases, the J end lost 1 base, and 12 bases lay between the germline ends. Germline V gene data show CDR1 as SNHLY and CDR2 as FYNNEI. CDR3 length: 13 amino acids. The CDR3 sequence: CASEREPQETQYF. CDR3 DNA sequence: TGTGCCAGTGAACGGGAACCCCAAGAGACCCAGTACTTC.

V gene TRBV6-2 or TRBV6-3 combines with J gene TRBJ2-3; D is possibly TRBD1 (6 bases). V was trimmed by 5 bases and J by 2 bases, leaving 14 bases between them. Germline CDR1 and CDR2: MNHEY and SVGEGT. The CDR3 is 15 residues long. CDR3 amino acids: CASSHGTSTTDTQYF. CDR3 in DNA: TGTGCCAGCAGTCACGGGACATCAACCACAGATACGCAGTATTTT.

Here the CDR3 reads CASSSPGGGTYEQYF. The CDR3 bases are TGTGCCAGCAGCTCTCCGGGAGGGGGAACCTACGAGCAGTACTTC. The V call is TRBV7-9, the J call TRBJ2-7, with 8 bases lining up with TRBD2. V was pared by 4 bases and J by 2 bases, with 7 bases of the junction left unmatched. Germline CDR1 and CDR2: SEHNR and FQNEAQ (reference sequence). This CDR3 is built from 15 residues.

V and J are TRBV5-1 and TRBJ1-1; the D gene is possibly TRBD1 (5 bases). Germline assignment: CDR1 SGHRS and CDR2 YFSETQ. Trimming took 7 bases from V and 6 from J, leaving 16 bases between them. The CDR3 totals 13 residues. This chain's CDR3 is CASEGPSGAEAFF. The DNA for the CDR3 is TGCGCCAGCGAGGGGCCCAGCGGGGCTGAAGCTTTCTTT. The whole variable domain, filled in from reference TRBV5-1 and TRBJ1-1, reads KAGVTQTPRYLIKTRGQQVTLSCSPISGHRSVSWYQQTPGQGLQFLFEYFSETQRNKGNFPGRFSGRQFSNSRSEMNVSTLELGDSALYLCASEGPSGAEAFFGQGTRLTVV.

V and J are TRBV2 and TRBJ1-1, with TRBD1 as a possible D gene (6 bases). Trimming stripped 6 bases from V and 6 bases from J, with 8 bases between. The CDR3 covers 11 residues. Germline V gene data show CDR1 as SNHLY and CDR2 as FYNNEI. CDR3 coding DNA: TGTGCCAGCAGACAGGGCCCTGAAGCTTTCTTT. This sequence encodes CASRQGPEAFF.

The genes are TRBV7-2 and TRBJ1-2; TRBD1 aligns across 9 bases. The CDR3 consists of 13 residues. V dropped 4 bases and J dropped 7; count of bases not matched to a gene: 4. Per the germline V gene, CDR1 is SGHTA and CDR2 is FQGNSA. CDR3 amino acids: CASSSGQGGGYTF. The CDR3 DNA is TGTGCCAGCAGCTCGGGACAGGGAGGTGGCTACACCTTC.

The gene calls are TRBV2 and TRBJ1-4; 7 bases align to TRBD1. CDR3 size: 16 residues. The V and J ends lost 6 bases and 0 bases, in that order; junction bases with no gene match: 7. In germline, CDR1 is SNHLY, CDR2 FYNNEI. CDR3 sequence: CASRAGTEATNEKLFF. CDR3 bases: TGTGCCAGCAGGGCCGGGACAGAGGCAACTAATGAAAAACTGTTTTTT.